The rows below give T cell receptor beta chains drawn from one sample of a study of blood T cell repertoires in COVID-19. Measured with immunoSEQ multiplex PCR; TCRdb has only the in-frame clones, and not every one. The table has roughly 130,000 clones, less than 90% seen once; the top ten hold around 5.5%. Material for sequencing was PBMCs or T cells enriched from blood (not recorded which). The receptors shown here come from a man in his forties with acute COVID-19. Both conserved end residues are part of each CDR3. D genes are given only for firm matches. Clone size is not always given. Where it is, it says once, few, many or a class for expanded clones.

V gene,J gene,clone size,D gene,CDR3 DNA,CDR3 protein
TRBV13,TRBJ2-7,NA,NA,TGTGCCAGCAGCCCCGGACAGCTCGCCTACGAGCAGTACTTC,CASSPGQLAYEQYF
TRBV3-1/TRBV3-2,TRBJ2-1,once,NA,TGTGCCAGCAGCCAAGCCTCACTTCCCCTTTCCTACAATGAGCAGTTCTTC,CASSQASLPLSYNEQFF
TRBV5-6,TRBJ1-2,few,TRBD1,TGTGCCAGCAGCCACCAGGGGGACACCTATGGCTACACCTTC,CASSHQGDTYGYTF
TRBV6-2/TRBV6-3,TRBJ2-3,once,NA,TGTGCCAGCAGTACTACAGGGTTCTCTAGGTTGGATACGCAGTATTTT,CASSTTGFSRLDTQYF
TRBV5-5,TRBJ2-1,NA,TRBD2,TGTGCCAGCAGTCGGGAGGGGAGGCCACTCGGCAATGAGCAGTTCTTC,CASSREGRPLGNEQFF
TRBV7-2,TRBJ2-1,NA,TRBD1,TGTGCCAGCAGCCTTCAACAGGGGGCGCACGATGAGCAGTTCTTC,CASSLQQGAHDEQFF
TRBV5-1,TRBJ1-5,NA,TRBD1,TGCGCCAGCAGCTTGGGATCAGGGGGCGGAGGTAGCAATCAGCCCCAGCATTTT,CASSLGSGGGGSNQPQHF
TRBV5-6,TRBJ2-7,NA,NA,TGTGCCAGCAGCTTGCCAGGGGACTCCTACGAGCAGTACTTC,CASSLPGDSYEQYF
TRBV5-1,TRBJ2-7,NA,NA,TGCGCCAGCAGCCACGGACAGCACCTCCTCAACGAGCAGTACTTC,CASSHGQHLLNEQYF
TRBV5-1,TRBJ1-1,NA,TRBD1,TGCGCCAGCAGTTTAGCCGGGACAGACACTGAAGCTTTCTTT,CASSLAGTDTEAFF
TRBV12-3/TRBV12-4,TRBJ2-1,NA,NA,TGTGCCAGCCTCCGGCGGAGCTACAATGAGCAGTTCTTC,CASLRRSYNEQFF
TRBV7-8,TRBJ1-1,NA,TRBD1,TGTGCCAGCAGCTTCACAGGGGGGGGAAACACTGAAGCTTTCTTT,CASSFTGGGNTEAFF
TRBV5-5,TRBJ1-5,few,NA,TGTGCCAGCAGCTTGGACAGTAACCAGCCCCAGCATTTT,CASSLDSNQPQHF
TRBV5-6,TRBJ1-3,once,TRBD1,TGTGCCAGCAGCTTCCCCCGGGACAGGGCTGGAAACACCATATATTTT,CASSFPRDRAGNTIYF
TRBV6-6,TRBJ1-5,NA,TRBD1,TGTGCCAGCAGTTCCGACCGAGGGGGCTGGAATCAGCCCCAGCATTTT,CASSSDRGGWNQPQHF
TRBV18,TRBJ2-5,NA,TRBD2,TGTGCCAGCTCACCGTGGGGGGGTCGCTCCCAAGAGACCCAGTACTTC,CASSPWGGRSQETQYF
TRBV3-1/TRBV3-2,TRBJ2-7,NA,NA,TGTGCCAGCAGCCAAGACCGGGCCTACGAGCAGTACTTC,CASSQDRAYEQYF
TRBV29-1,TRBJ1-1,NA,TRBD1,TGCAGCGTACAGGGGGAGGCCACTGAAGCTTTCTTT,CSVQGEATEAFF
TRBV28,TRBJ1-2,NA,NA,TGTGCCAGCAGTTTATTCTGGGGGGATGGCTACACCTTC,CASSLFWGDGYTF
TRBV3-1/TRBV3-2,TRBJ2-1,once,TRBD2,TGTGCCAGCAGCCAAGTAGCGGGAGGGTTCAATGAGCAGTTCTTC,CASSQVAGGFNEQFF
TRBV4-1,TRBJ1-5,NA,NA,TGCGCCAGCAGCCTGGGACATGGCGGGGGCTATCAGCCCCAGCATTTT,CASSLGHGGGYQPQHF
TRBV5-4,TRBJ1-2,NA,NA,TGTGCCAGCAGCTTGGGTGTGGGGACTGCAGGCTATGGCTACACCTTC,CASSLGVGTAGYGYTF
TRBV7-2,TRBJ2-3,NA,TRBD2,TGTGCCAGCAGCTTAAATCCAGCGGGAGCCACAGATACGCAGTATTTT,CASSLNPAGATDTQYF
TRBV7-2,TRBJ1-2,NA,TRBD1,TGTGCCAGCAGCTTAGTTCCAGGGGGGAATGGCTACACCTTC,CASSLVPGGNGYTF
TRBV19,TRBJ2-3,NA,NA,TGTGCCAGTAGCCCGGGTAGCGGATACACAGATACGCAGTATTTT,CASSPGSGYTDTQYF
TRBV19,TRBJ2-3,NA,TRBD1,TGTGCCAGTAGTAAACTAGGACAGGGTGGGACAGATACGCAGTATTTT,CASSKLGQGGTDTQYF
TRBV7-2,TRBJ1-2,NA,TRBD1,TGTGCCAGCAGCTTAGGAGGGGGTCAGGGGGTCGGCTATGGCTACACCTTC,CASSLGGGQGVGYGYTF
TRBV25-1,TRBJ1-1,NA,TRBD1,TGTGCCAGCAAGCTTACAGGGGTAAACGAAGCTTTCTTT,CASKLTGVNEAFF
TRBV5-6,TRBJ2-1,NA,NA,TGTGCCAGCAGCTTGCTAGGGGGTGAGCAGTTCTTC,CASSLLGGEQFF
TRBV29-1,TRBJ2-7,NA,NA,TGCAGCGTTGTTAGGGGATCGGAGGAGCAGTACTTC,CSVVRGSEEQYF
TRBV7-9,TRBJ2-2,once,NA,TGTGCCAGCAGCTCTAAACCGTATACCGGGGAGCTGTTTTTT,CASSSKPYTGELFF
TRBV19,TRBJ1-1,NA,NA,TGTGCCAGTAGTGCGGGGAACACTGAAGCTTTCTTT,CASSAGNTEAFF
TRBV5-1,TRBJ2-1,NA,NA,TGCGCCAGCAGTTCCGTTTCCTACAATGAGCAGTTCTTC,CASSSVSYNEQFF
TRBV7-2,TRBJ2-1,once,TRBD1,TGTGCCAGCAGCTCAGACCCTCAAGCAGGGGGAAGCTCCTACAATGAGCAGTTCTTC,CASSSDPQAGGSSYNEQFF
TRBV7-9,TRBJ2-2,NA,TRBD2,TGTGCCAGCAGCTTAACGGGGGGAAACACCGGGGAGCTGTTTTTT,CASSLTGGNTGELFF
TRBV28,TRBJ1-2,NA,TRBD1,TGTGCCAGCAGTCCCGGGACAGTTTATGGCTACACCTTC,CASSPGTVYGYTF
TRBV15,TRBJ1-2,NA,TRBD1,TGTGCCACCAGCACCTCGACGGGACAGGGGGCGCGTACCTTC,CATSTSTGQGARTF
TRBV15,TRBJ2-7,NA,NA,TGTGCCACCAGCAGAGATGCGGGCTACGAGCAGTACTTC,CATSRDAGYEQYF
TRBV5-4,TRBJ1-5,NA,TRBD1,TGTGCCAGCAGCTCAGGGGGGAGAAATCAGCCCCAGCATTTT,CASSSGGRNQPQHF
TRBV7-9,TRBJ2-7,few,NA,TGTGCCAGCAGCTTACTAGCTGGTAAAGCCGACGAGCAGTACTTC,CASSLLAGKADEQYF
TRBV9,TRBJ2-4,NA,NA,TGTGCCAGCAGCGGGGGCCGGGAAAACATTCAGTACTTC,CASSGGRENIQYF
TRBV4-1,TRBJ1-4,NA,NA,TGCGCCAGCAGCCAAGTGGGGGGGAATAATGAAAAACTGTTTTTT,CASSQVGGNNEKLFF
TRBV18,TRBJ2-5,NA,NA,TGTGCCAGCTCAAGCAGGGGCCAAGAGACCCAGTACTTC,CASSSRGQETQYF
TRBV15,TRBJ2-7,once,NA,TGTGCCACCAGCAGAGATTATCAGGGTCACTACGAGCAGTACTTC,CATSRDYQGHYEQYF
TRBV27,TRBJ1-6,NA,NA,TGTGCCAGCAGTTTGCTCACAGGGAAGCCCCTCCACTTT,CASSLLTGKPLHF
TRBV3-1/TRBV3-2,TRBJ2-6,once,NA,TGTGCCAGCAGCCAAGCTGTAGGGGTGGTGCCTGGGGCCAACGTCCTGACTTTC,CASSQAVGVVPGANVLTF
TRBV28,TRBJ1-2,NA,TRBD1,TGTGCCAGCAGAGGACAGGGTAACTATGGCTACACCTTC,CASRGQGNYGYTF
TRBV7-8,TRBJ2-5,NA,TRBD2,TGTGCCAGCAGCTTAGTAGCGGGAGTTGAGACCCAGTACTTC,CASSLVAGVETQYF
TRBV27,TRBJ1-1,NA,NA,TGTGCCAGCAGTTCGGGGGGCCATGAAGCTTTCTTT,CASSSGGHEAFF
TRBV7-8,TRBJ1-5,NA,NA,TGTGCCAGCAGCTTAGGGTCCACAAACAATCAGCCCCAGCATTTT,CASSLGSTNNQPQHF
TRBV5-1,TRBJ2-4,NA,TRBD2,TGCGCCAGCAGCTTACGGTATCGGGGGGATAAAAACATTCAGTACTTC,CASSLRYRGDKNIQYF
TRBV11-2,TRBJ2-1,NA,NA,TGTGCCAGCAGCTTTTCGGACTATTATTCTCCTGATCGGTTCTTC,CASSFSDYYSPDRFF
TRBV19,TRBJ1-5,few,NA,TGTGCCAGTAAAGTCAAAGGAGTATCCTTCGTGGATCAGCCCCAGCATTTT,CASKVKGVSFVDQPQHF
TRBV7-8,TRBJ2-1,NA,TRBD2,TGTGCCAGCTTTTGGACTAGCGGGCTTTACAATGAGCAGTTCTTC,CASFWTSGLYNEQFF
TRBV27,TRBJ1-1,NA,TRBD1,TGTGCCAGCAGTTCGGACAGGGTAACTGAAGCTTTCTTT,CASSSDRVTEAFF
TRBV30,TRBJ2-7,NA,TRBD1,TGTGCCTGGAGTGTCCCGGGACAGGGTTACGAGCAGTACTTC,CAWSVPGQGYEQYF
TRBV29-1,TRBJ2-3,NA,NA,TGCAGCGTTGAAGATCTTGAGACTGGCACAGATACGCAGTATTTT,CSVEDLETGTDTQYF
TRBV5-1,TRBJ2-1,NA,NA,TGCGCCAGCAGCTTGGGGACTTTGAATGAGCAGTTCTTC,CASSLGTLNEQFF